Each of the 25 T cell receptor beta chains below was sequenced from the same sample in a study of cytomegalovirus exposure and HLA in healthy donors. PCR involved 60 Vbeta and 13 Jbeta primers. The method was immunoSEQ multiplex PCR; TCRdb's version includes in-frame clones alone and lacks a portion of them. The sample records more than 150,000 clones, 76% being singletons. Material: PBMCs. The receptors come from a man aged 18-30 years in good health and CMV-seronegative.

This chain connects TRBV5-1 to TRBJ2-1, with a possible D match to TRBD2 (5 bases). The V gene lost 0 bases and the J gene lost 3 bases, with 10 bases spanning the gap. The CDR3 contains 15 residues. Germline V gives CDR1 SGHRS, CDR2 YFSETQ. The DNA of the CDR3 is TGCGCCAGCAGCTTGGTCGGGAATTACTACAATGAGCAGTTCTTC. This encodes CASSLVGNYYNEQFF.

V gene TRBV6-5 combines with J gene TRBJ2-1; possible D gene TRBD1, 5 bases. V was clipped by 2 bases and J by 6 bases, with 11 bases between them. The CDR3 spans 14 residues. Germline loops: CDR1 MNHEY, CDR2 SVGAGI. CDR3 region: CASSYIDRLNEQFF. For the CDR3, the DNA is TGTGCCAGCAGTTACATCGACAGACTCAATGAGCAGTTCTTC.

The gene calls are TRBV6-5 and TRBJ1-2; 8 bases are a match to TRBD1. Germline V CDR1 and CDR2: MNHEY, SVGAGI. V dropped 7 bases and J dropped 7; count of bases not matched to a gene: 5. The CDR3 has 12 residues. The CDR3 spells CASNGQGGGYTF. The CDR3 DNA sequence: TGTGCCAGCAACGGACAGGGAGGTGGCTACACCTTC.

The CDR3 sequence is CASSDFRTSGSTDTQYF. The CDR3 DNA reads as TGTGCCAGCAGCGATTTCCGGACTAGCGGATCCACAGATACGCAGTATTTT. The rearrangement uses TRBV5-6 and TRBJ2-3; 10 bases fit TRBD2. The germline V gene has CDR1 SGHDT and CDR2 YYEEEE. This CDR3 region has 17 residues. With V trimmed by 4 bases and J by 2 bases, 10 bases remained unmatched.

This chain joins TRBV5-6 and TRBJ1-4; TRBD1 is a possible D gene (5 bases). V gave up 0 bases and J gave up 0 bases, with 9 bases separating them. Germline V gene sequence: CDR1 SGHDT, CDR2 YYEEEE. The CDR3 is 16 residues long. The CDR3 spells CASSLGGGATNEKLFF. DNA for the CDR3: TGTGCCAGCAGCTTGGGGGGGGGAGCAACTAATGAAAAACTGTTTTTT.

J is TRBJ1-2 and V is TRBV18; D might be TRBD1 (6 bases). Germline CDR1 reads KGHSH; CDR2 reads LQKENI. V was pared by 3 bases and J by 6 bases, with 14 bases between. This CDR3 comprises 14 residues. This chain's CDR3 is CASSPRGQSNGYTF. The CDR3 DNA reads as TGTGCCAGCTCACCCCGCGGACAGTCTAATGGCTACACCTTC.

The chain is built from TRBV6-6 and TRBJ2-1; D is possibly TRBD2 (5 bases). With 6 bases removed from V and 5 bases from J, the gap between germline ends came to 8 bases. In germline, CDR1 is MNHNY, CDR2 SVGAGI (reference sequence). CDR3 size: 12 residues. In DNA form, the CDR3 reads TGTGCCAGCAGGATACTAGACAATGAGCAGTTCTTC. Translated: CASRILDNEQFF.

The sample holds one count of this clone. The CDR3 bases are TGCGCCAGCAGCTTGGAGGGGGGGCTCACAGATACGCAGTATTTT. Protein: CASSLEGGLTDTQYF. The chain carries TRBV5-1 and TRBJ2-3; TRBD2 is a possible D gene (7 bases). V lost 0 bases and J lost 2, with 10 bases in between. The CDR3 totals 15 residues. Per germline, CDR1 SGHRS and CDR2 YFSETQ.

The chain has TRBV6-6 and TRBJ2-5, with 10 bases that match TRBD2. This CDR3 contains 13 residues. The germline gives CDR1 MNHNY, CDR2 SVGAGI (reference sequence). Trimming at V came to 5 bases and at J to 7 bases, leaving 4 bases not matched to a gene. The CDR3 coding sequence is TGTGCCAGCAGTCATGTAGCGGGGGGGACCCAGTACTTC. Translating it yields CASSHVAGGTQYF.

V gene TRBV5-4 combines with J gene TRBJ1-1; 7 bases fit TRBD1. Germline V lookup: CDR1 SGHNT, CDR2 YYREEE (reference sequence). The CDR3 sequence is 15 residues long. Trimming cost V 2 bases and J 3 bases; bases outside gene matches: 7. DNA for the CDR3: TGTGCCAGCAGCTTAGCAGGGGGAAGGGACACTGAAGCTTTCTTT. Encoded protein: CASSLAGGRDTEAFF.

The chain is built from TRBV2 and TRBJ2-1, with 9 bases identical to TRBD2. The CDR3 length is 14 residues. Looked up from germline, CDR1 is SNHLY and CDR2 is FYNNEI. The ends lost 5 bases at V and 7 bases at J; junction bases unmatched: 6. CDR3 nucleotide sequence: TGTGCCAGCAGTTGGACTAGCGCAGGGAATGAGCAGTTCTTC. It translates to CASSWTSAGNEQFF.

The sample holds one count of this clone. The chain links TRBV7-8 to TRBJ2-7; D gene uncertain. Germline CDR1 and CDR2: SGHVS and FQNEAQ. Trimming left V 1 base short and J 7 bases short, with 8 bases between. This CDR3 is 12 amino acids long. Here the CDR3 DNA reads TGTGCCAGCAGCTTAGGGCCCAGGGAGCAGTACTTC. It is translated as CASSLGPREQYF.

The CDR3 DNA reads as TGTGCCAGCAGTTTCCCGCAGGGGGCGAGCCCATCTAACTATGGCTACACCTTC. Translation: CASSFPQGASPSNYGYTF. This chain joins TRBV28 and TRBJ1-2; 8 bases are shared with TRBD1. Losses at the gene ends were 3 bases for V and 0 bases for J; bases not matched to a gene: 12. Germline-derived CDR1 and CDR2 are MDHEN and SYDVKM. This CDR3 is 18 amino acids long.

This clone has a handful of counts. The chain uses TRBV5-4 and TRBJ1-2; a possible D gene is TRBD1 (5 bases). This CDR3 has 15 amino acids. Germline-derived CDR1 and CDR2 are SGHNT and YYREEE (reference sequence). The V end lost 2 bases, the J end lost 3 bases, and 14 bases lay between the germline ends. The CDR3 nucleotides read TGTGCCAGCAGCTTCAGACGGAAGGGGCACTATGGCTACACCTTC. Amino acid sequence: CASSFRRKGHYGYTF.

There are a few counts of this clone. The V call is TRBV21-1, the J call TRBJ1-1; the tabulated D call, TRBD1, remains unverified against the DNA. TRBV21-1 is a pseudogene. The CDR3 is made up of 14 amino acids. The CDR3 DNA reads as TGTGCCAGCAGCGGGCAGGGGCCCTACACTGAAGCTTTCTTT. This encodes CASSGQGPYTEAFF.

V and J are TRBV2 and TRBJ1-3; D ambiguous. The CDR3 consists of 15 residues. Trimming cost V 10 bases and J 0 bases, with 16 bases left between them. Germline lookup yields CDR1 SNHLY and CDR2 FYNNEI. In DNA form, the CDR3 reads TGTGCCACTACCTCGGGAAGAAGCTCTGGAAACACCATATATTTT. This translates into CATTSGRSSGNTIYF.

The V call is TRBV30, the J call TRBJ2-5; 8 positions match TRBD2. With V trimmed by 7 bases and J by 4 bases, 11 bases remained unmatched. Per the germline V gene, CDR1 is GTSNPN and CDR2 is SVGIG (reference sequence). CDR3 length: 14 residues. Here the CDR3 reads CASREAGRAETQYF. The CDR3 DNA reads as TGTGCCTCGCGGGAGGCAGGGAGGGCAGAGACCCAGTACTTC. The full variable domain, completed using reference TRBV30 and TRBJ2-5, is SQTIHQWPATLVQPVGSPLSLECTVEGTSNPNLYWYRQAAGRGLQLLFYSVGIGQISSEVPQNLSASRPQDRQFILSSKKLLLSDSGFYLCASREAGRAETQYFGPGTRLLVL.

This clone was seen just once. The CDR3 coding sequence is TGTGCCAGCAGCTTGGTGCCGGGTTCAGCCACCGGGGAGCTGTTTTTT. It codes for CASSLVPGSATGELFF. The chain links TRBV5-8 to TRBJ2-2; no clear D. The V end lost 0 bases, the J end lost 4 bases, and 13 bases lay between the germline ends. From germline, CDR1 is SGHTS and CDR2 YDEGEE. This CDR3 is built from 16 residues.

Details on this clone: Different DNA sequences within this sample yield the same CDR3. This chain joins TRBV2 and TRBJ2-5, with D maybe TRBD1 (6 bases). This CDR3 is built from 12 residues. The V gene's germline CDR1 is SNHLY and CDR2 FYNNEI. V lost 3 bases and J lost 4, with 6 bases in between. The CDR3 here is CASSDRGETQYF. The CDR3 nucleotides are TGTGCCAGCAGTGACAGGGGAGAGACCCAGTACTTC. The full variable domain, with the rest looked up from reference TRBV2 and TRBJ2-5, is EPEVTQTPSHQVTQMGQEVILRCVPISNHLYFYWYRQILGQKVEFLVSFYNNEISEKSEIFDDQFSVERPDGSNFTLKIRSTKLEDSAMYFCASSDRGETQYFGPGTRLLVL.

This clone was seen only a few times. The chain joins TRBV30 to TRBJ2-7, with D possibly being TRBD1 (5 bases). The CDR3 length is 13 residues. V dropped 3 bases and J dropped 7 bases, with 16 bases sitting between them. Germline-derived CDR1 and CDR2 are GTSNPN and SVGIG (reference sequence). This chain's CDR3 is CAWSEWGPGEQYF. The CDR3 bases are TGTGCCTGGAGCGAGTGGGGCCCAGGGGAGCAGTACTTC.

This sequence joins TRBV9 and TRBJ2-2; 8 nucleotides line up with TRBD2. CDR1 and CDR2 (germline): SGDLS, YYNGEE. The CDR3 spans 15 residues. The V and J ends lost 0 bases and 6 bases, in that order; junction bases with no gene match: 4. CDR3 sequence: CASSVGAGVSGELFF. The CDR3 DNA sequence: TGTGCCAGCAGCGTAGGAGCGGGGGTGTCCGGGGAGCTGTTTTTT.

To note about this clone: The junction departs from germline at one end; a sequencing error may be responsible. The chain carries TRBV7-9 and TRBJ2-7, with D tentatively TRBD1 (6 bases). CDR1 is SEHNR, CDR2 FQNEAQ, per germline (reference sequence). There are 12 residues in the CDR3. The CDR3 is CSSRAARGEQYF. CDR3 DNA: TGTTCCAGCAGGGCAGCCAGGGGAGAGCAGTACTTC.

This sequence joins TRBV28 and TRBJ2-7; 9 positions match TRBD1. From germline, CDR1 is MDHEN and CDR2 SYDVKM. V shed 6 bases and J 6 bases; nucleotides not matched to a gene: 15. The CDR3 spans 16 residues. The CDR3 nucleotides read TGTGCCAGCAGGTCCGCTCGGACAGGGGACTCCCGCGAGCAGTACTTC. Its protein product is CASRSARTGDSREQYF.

This CDR3 is CASSLPAPTGVSDTQYF. The CDR3 DNA is TGTGCCAGCAGTTTACCGGCCCCGACAGGGGTTTCAGATACGCAGTATTTT. The chain couples TRBV28 to TRBJ2-3; 8 nucleotides align to TRBD1. V gave up 2 bases and J gave up 4 bases; unmatched junction bases: 11. The germline V gene encodes CDR1 MDHEN and CDR2 SYDVKM. The CDR3 spans 17 residues.

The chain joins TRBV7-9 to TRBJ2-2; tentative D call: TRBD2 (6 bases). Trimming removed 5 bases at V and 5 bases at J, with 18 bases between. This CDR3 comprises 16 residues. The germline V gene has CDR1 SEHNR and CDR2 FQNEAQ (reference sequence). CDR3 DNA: TGTGCCAGCAGCCCAGCGGGCTCCCCGGGGACCGGGGAGCTGTTTTTT. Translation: CASSPAGSPGTGELFF.